This entry describes one T cell receptor (beta chain). The data stem from a study of blood T cell repertoires in COVID-19. Study-wide context: COVID-19 samples, acute and convalescent, were from the United States, Italy and Spain. T cells, B-cell-depleted T cells, or PBMCs supplied cDNA or gDNA.

Participant ages covered about 18 to 89 years across 24 US areas. Two negative PCRs, clearance, or symptom resolution characterized the recovered Cohort 3 donors. TCRdb's table, derived via immunoSEQ multiplex PCR, lists solely in-frame clones and lacks some. The sample includes fewer than 400,000 clones, roughly 86% of them seen just once. The CDR3 has 20 amino acids. The V gene end was trimmed by 7 bases and the J gene end by 4 bases; junction bases not matched to a gene: 21. The V gene's germline CDR1 is MNHEY and CDR2 SMNVEV (reference sequence). This chain joins TRBV27 and TRBJ2-1; 11 bases are shared with TRBD2. The TCR originated in a woman between 18 and 30 years old who had recovered from COVID-19. Sequencing was performed on PBMCs or T cells enriched from blood (not recorded which). CDR3 residues: CASTSPTPGLAATLYNEQFF. The CDR3 coding sequence is TGTGCCAGCACCTCCCCTACCCCGGGACTAGCGGCGACCCTATACAATGAGCAGTTCTTC.